These T cell receptor beta chains were read from a single sample in a study of OX40 agonist ivuxolimab in advanced cancers. TCRdb's copy holds only in-frame clones and misses some; the assay was immunoSEQ multiplex PCR. The sample gives more than 30,000 clones, approximately 89% of which show up once; 25% is in the top ten. Here the sequenced sample was CD4+ or CD8+ T cells sorted from blood, taken in a trial of the OX40 agonist ivuxolimab. These receptors were obtained from an adult with an advanced solid tumor such as melanoma, head and neck, liver or kidney cancer. Each CDR3 is given with its conserved first and last residue. D genes are given only for firm matches. Only some rows state a clone size, as once, few, many or a class for expanded clones.

V	length	D	size	J	DNA	CDR3
TRBV5-4	14	TRBD2	-	TRBJ2-5	TGTGCCAGCAGCTCATTTAGCGGGGAAGAGACCCAGTACTTC	CASSSFSGEETQYF
TRBV5-1	14	-	-	TRBJ2-5	TGCGCCAGCAGCTTGGGGACTCTGCAAGAGACCCAGTACTTC	CASSLGTLQETQYF
TRBV2	15	TRBD1	few	TRBJ1-2	TGTGCCAGCAGCCTAGGGACAGGGCGCGACTATGGCTACACCTTC	CASSLGTGRDYGYTF
TRBV5-1	17	TRBD2	-	TRBJ2-3	TGCGCCAGCAGCTTGGGTACTAGCGGGAGAATAAAAGATACGCAGTATTTT	CASSLGTSGRIKDTQYF
TRBV19	11	-	-	TRBJ2-6	TGTGGGGCCTCTGGGGCCAACGTCCTGACTTTC	CGASGANVLTF
TRBV28	15	-	-	TRBJ1-3	TGTGCCAGCAGTCCGCCTCAGGGTTCTGGAAACACCATATATTTT	CASSPPQGSGNTIYF
TRBV19	16	TRBD1	-	TRBJ1-5	TGTGCCAGTAGGGCCCGGACAGGTGATAGCAATCAGCCCCAGCATTTT	CASRARTGDSNQPQHF
TRBV5-1	14	TRBD2	-	TRBJ2-1	TGCGCCAGCATGACTAGCGGGGCTTACAATGAGCAGTTCTTC	CASMTSGAYNEQFF
TRBV5-4	15	TRBD1	-	TRBJ2-7	TGTGCCAGCAGCTTAATTAGGACAGGATTGTACGAGCAGTACTTC	CASSLIRTGLYEQYF
TRBV11-2	12	-	-	TRBJ2-5	TGTGCCAGCAGCTTACTCATTGAGACCCAGTACTTC	CASSLLIETQYF
TRBV15	17	TRBD1	-	TRBJ1-4	TGTGCCACCAGCAGTCAGACAGGGGGCAATCCTAATGAAAAACTGTTTTTT	CATSSQTGGNPNEKLFF
TRBV27	15	-	-	TRBJ1-1	TGTGCCAGCAGTTTATACAGGGATATGAACACTGAAGCTTTCTTT	CASSLYRDMNTEAFF
TRBV5-1	17	-	-	TRBJ2-3	TGCGCCAGCAGCCCCCCCAGACAGCAGGTCACGGCAGATACGCAGTATTTT	CASSPPRQQVTADTQYF
TRBV5-6	15	-	-	TRBJ2-4	TGTGCCAGCAGCCAACTCGACCCTTACAAAAACATTCAGTACTTC	CASSQLDPYKNIQYF
TRBV2	12	-	-	TRBJ1-5	TGTGCCAGCAAACAGCTGAATCAGCCCCAGCATTTT	CASKQLNQPQHF
TRBV5-6	16	TRBD2	-	TRBJ2-7	TGTGCCAGCAGCTCGGGGACTAGCGGGAGGGCGTACGAGCAGTACTTC	CASSSGTSGRAYEQYF
TRBV11-2	16	TRBD2	-	TRBJ2-7	TGTGCCAGCAGCAAAGCCTGGACTAGCGGGAGAGGCGAGCAGTACTTC	CASSKAWTSGRGEQYF
TRBV5-1	13	TRBD1	-	TRBJ1-1	TGCGCCAGCAGTAGGACAGGGGTTACTGAAGCTTTCTTT	CASSRTGVTEAFF
TRBV5-5	12	-	-	TRBJ2-3	TGTGCCAGCAGCTTGGGAGGAGATACGCAGTATTTT	CASSLGGDTQYF
TRBV6-4	16	TRBD1	-	TRBJ1-5	TGTGCCAGTCCGGGACAGGGGGCCCACAAGAATCAGCCCCAGCATTTT	CASPGQGAHKNQPQHF
TRBV2	14	-	-	TRBJ2-2	TGTGCCAGCAGTGGCTTCCGGGACGTCGGGGAGCTGTTTTTT	CASSGFRDVGELFF
TRBV7-2	15	TRBD2	-	TRBJ2-7	TGTGCCAGCAGCTTAGGGGGAGGGGCCCCCTACGAGCAGTACTTC	CASSLGGGAPYEQYF
TRBV6-5	14	-	-	TRBJ2-3	TGTGCCAGCAAGGAGGGGGGGTATGGAAATACGCAGTATTTT	CASKEGGYGNTQYF
TRBV19	14	TRBD1	-	TRBJ1-6	TGTGCCAGTAGTGCGGACAGGGGTAATTCACCCCTCCACTTT	CASSADRGNSPLHF
TRBV10-3	13	TRBD1	-	TRBJ2-5	TGTGCCATCAGTGACCGGGACAGAGGGACCCAGTACTTC	CAISDRDRGTQYF
TRBV19	14	-	few	TRBJ2-2	TGTGCCAGTAGTATAGGGCCAAACACCGGGGAGCTGTTTTTT	CASSIGPNTGELFF
TRBV5-1	16	-	-	TRBJ2-2	TGCGCCAGCAGCTTAAGGCAGGGAAAGAACACCGGGGAGCTGTTTTTT	CASSLRQGKNTGELFF
TRBV11-2	16	-	-	TRBJ2-2	TGTGCCAGCAGCTTAGGCAGTCGAGGGGACACCGGGGAGCTGTTTTTT	CASSLGSRGDTGELFF
TRBV13	13	-	few	TRBJ2-5	TGTGCCAGCAGGACCAGGGGCCAAGAGACCCAGTACTTC	CASRTRGQETQYF
TRBV27	16	-	-	TRBJ1-4	TGTGCCAGCAGTCACCGGCGGGGGCAGTTTAATGAAAAACTGTTTTTT	CASSHRRGQFNEKLFF
TRBV4-2	14	TRBD1	few	TRBJ1-5	TGTGCCAGCAGCCAGGACAGGGTGGGTCAGCCCCAGCATTTT	CASSQDRVGQPQHF
TRBV5-4	15	-	-	TRBJ2-1	TGTGCCAGCAGCTCTTGGTGGGCACCCAACAATGAGCAGTTCTTC	CASSSWWAPNNEQFF
TRBV5-1	15	-	-	TRBJ2-3	TGCGCCAGCAGCTTGGACGGGACGGGCACAGATACGCAGTATTTT	CASSLDGTGTDTQYF
TRBV28	14	-	-	TRBJ2-1	TGTGCCAGCGGGATTAGCGGTCTCTACAATGAGCAGTTCTTC	CASGISGLYNEQFF
TRBV19	13	-	-	TRBJ2-3	TGTGCCAGTAGTATGGTTGGCACAGATACGCAGTATTTT	CASSMVGTDTQYF
TRBV7-9	15	-	-	TRBJ1-4	TGTGCCAGCAGCGGCACCCTAAGAGGTGGCGAAAAACTGTTTTTT	CASSGTLRGGEKLFF
TRBV6-5	14	TRBD1	-	TRBJ1-2	TGTGCCAGCAGTTACCGACAGGGGGTAGGGGGCTACACCTTC	CASSYRQGVGGYTF
TRBV11-2	12	TRBD1	-	TRBJ2-3	TGTGCCAGCAGCCCAACAGGGGGCCTGCAGTATTTT	CASSPTGGLQYF
TRBV28	17	-	-	TRBJ2-1	TGTGCCAGCAGTTCACCAGGAGACTCGAACCTATACAATGAGCAGTTCTTC	CASSSPGDSNLYNEQFF
TRBV7-6	14	-	-	TRBJ1-3	TGTGCCAGCAGCTTAGCAGGGGCTGGAAACACCATATATTTT	CASSLAGAGNTIYF
TRBV7-9	16	TRBD2	-	TRBJ2-1	TGTGCCAGCAGCTTCGGGGGTAGCGGGAGCATCAATGAGCAGTTCTTC	CASSFGGSGSINEQFF
TRBV11-2	14	-	-	TRBJ2-2	TGTGCCAGCAGCTTACTACTAGCCTCCGGGGAGCTGTTTTTT	CASSLLLASGELFF
TRBV5-1	17	TRBD2	-	TRBJ2-1	TGCGCCAGCAGCTCGTGGCTAGCGGGAGGGTCCTACAATGAGCAGTTCTTC	CASSSWLAGGSYNEQFF
TRBV15	15	TRBD2	-	TRBJ2-1	TGTGCCACCAGCAGAGATAATAGCGGGAGCAATGAGCAGTTCTTC	CATSRDNSGSNEQFF
TRBV10-1	15	TRBD1	-	TRBJ2-1	TGCGCCAGCAGTACCGGGACAGGAAACACCAATGAGCAGTTCTTC	CASSTGTGNTNEQFF
TRBV11-2	13	-	-	TRBJ1-2	TGTGCCAGCAGCTTAGATTCCACCTATGGCTACACCTTC	CASSLDSTYGYTF
TRBV2	16	TRBD2	-	TRBJ2-3	TGTGCCAGCAACCGAAGAGGCCTTAGCGGGACAGATACGCAGTATTTT	CASNRRGLSGTDTQYF
TRBV5-6	15	TRBD1	once	TRBJ1-4	TGTGCCAGCAGCACCCATGGGACAGTTAATGAAAAACTGTTTTTT	CASSTHGTVNEKLFF